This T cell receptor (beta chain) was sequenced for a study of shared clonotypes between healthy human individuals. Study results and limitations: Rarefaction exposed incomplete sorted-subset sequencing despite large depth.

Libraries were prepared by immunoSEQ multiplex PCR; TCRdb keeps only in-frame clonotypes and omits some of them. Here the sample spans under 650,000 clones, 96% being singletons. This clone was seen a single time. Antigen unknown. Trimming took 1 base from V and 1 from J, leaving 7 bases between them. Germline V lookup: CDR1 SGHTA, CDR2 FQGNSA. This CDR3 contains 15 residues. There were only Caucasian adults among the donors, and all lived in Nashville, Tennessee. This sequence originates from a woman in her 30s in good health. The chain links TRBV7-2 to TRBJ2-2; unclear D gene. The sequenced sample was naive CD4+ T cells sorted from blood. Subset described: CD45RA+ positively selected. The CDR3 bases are TGTGCCAGCAGCTTAGGATCGCAGAACACCGGGGAGCTGTTTTTT. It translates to CASSLGSQNTGELFF.